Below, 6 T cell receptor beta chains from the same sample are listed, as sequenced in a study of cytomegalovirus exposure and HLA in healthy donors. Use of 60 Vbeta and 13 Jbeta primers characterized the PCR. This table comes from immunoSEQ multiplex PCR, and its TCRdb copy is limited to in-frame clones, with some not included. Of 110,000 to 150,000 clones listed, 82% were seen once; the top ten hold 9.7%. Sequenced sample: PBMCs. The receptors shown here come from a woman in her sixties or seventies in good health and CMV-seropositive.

CDR3 sequence: CASSLEGQYYGYTF. CDR3 in DNA: TGTGCCAGCAGCTTAGAAGGACAGTACTATGGCTACACCTTC. The J gene is TRBJ1-2, the V gene TRBV11-3; D is possibly TRBD1 (6 bases). Trimming shortened V by 0 bases and J by 3 bases, and 8 bases separated the two germline ends. The CDR3 consists of 14 residues. The germline CDR1 and CDR2 sequences are SGHNT and YENEEA.

The CDR3: CASSPRQGLGETQYF. CDR3 sequence (DNA): TGTGCCAGCTCACCACGACAGGGGTTAGGAGAGACCCAGTACTTC. The chain recombines TRBV18 with TRBJ2-5; the match to TRBD1 covers 8 bases. CDR1 is KGHSH, CDR2 LQKENI, per germline. The CDR3 spans 15 residues. Trimming at V came to 1 base and at J to 4 bases, leaving 5 bases not matched to a gene.

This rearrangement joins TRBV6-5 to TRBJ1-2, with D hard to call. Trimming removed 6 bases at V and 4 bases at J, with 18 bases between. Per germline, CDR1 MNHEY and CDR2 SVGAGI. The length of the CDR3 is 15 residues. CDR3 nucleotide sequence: TGTGCCAGCAGCTACCGTCCGGAGCTGGGCTATGGCTACACCTTC. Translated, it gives CASSYRPELGYGYTF.

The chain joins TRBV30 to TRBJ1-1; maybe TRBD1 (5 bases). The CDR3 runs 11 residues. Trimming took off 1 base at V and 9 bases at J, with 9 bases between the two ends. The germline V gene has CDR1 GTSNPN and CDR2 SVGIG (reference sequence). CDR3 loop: CAWSGREKAFF. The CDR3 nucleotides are TGTGCCTGGAGTGGCAGGGAAAAAGCTTTCTTT.

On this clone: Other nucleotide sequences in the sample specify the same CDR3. The CDR3 loop reads CASSQDPGSGNTIYF. The CDR3 nucleotides are TGCGCCAGCAGCCAAGATCCGGGGTCTGGAAACACCATATATTTT. The V and J genes are TRBV4-1 and TRBJ1-3; unclear D gene. Germline-derived CDR1 and CDR2 are MGHRA and YSYEKL. The V end lost 0 bases, the J end lost 1 base, and 7 bases lay between the germline ends. The length of the CDR3 is 15 residues.

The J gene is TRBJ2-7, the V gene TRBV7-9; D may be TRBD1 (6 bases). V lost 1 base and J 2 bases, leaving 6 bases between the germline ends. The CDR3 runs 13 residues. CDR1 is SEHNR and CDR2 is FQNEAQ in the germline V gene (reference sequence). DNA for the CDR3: TGTGCCAGCAGCTTAGAGGGGGCCTACGAGCAGTACTTC. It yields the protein CASSLEGAYEQYF.